This record concerns one T cell receptor beta chain sequence. This entry is derived from a study of CD8 T cells in Susac syndrome. RNA amounts of roughly 0.45 to 1 ug underwent reverse transcription with random hexamers. TCRdb processed the immunoSEQ multiplex PCR reads anew with MiXCR; each CDR3 protein has one entry. Here the sample spans some 68,000 distinct CDR3 sequences, 93% being singletons. This CDR3 region has 15 residues. With 0 bases removed from V and 3 bases from J, the gap between germline ends came to 12 bases. CDR1 is SGHDN and CDR2 is FVKESK in the germline V gene. V usage is TRBV14 and J usage is TRBJ2-7; D is ambiguous. This sequence was found in a human donor with Susac syndrome. Specimen: CD4+ T cells from PBMCs. The CDR3 coding sequence is TGTGCCAGCAGCCAAGATTATCTGTCAGACTACGAGCAGTACTTC. Translation gives CASSQDYLSDYEQYF.